The entry below describes one TCR beta chain. Its cognate antigen is unknown. An input of about 0.5 to 1 ug of RNA was subjected to reverse transcription using random hexamers. It was immunoSEQ multiplex PCR that amplified TCR beta CDR3 across 54 Vbeta and 13 Jbeta. TCRdb recomputed calls from the immunoSEQ multiplex PCR reads with MiXCR, one row per CDR3 protein. This sample carries roughly 180,000 distinct CDR3 sequences, approximately 94% of them seen once, and the ten largest clones take approximately 0.098%. This specimen belongs to a study of CD8 T cells in Susac syndrome. Study results and limitations: The study admitted that it had a relatively small number of individuals in its TCR sequencing and HLA analysis.

Matched for age and sex, the controls were healthy donors. The CD8+ and CD4+ T cells were negatively isolated, with the TEMRA cells enriched by FACS. V dropped 3 bases and J dropped 3 bases, with 9 bases sitting between them. The CDR3 runs 12 residues. CDR1 DFQATT and CDR2 SNEGSKA come from the germline V gene (reference sequence). This chain joins TRBV20-1 and TRBJ2-7, with D uncertain. This TCR came from a human donor in good health. Sequencing was done on a sample of CD4+ T cells from PBMCs. CDR3 region: CSARSTGYEQYF. DNA of the CDR3: TGCAGTGCTAGGTCGACGGGCTACGAGCAGTACTTC.